These 29 T cell receptor beta chains share one sample of origin, sequenced in a study of cytomegalovirus exposure and HLA in healthy donors. Vbeta (60) and Jbeta (13) primers were used in the PCR. The table came from immunoSEQ multiplex PCR; TCRdb's copy has only in-frame clones and leaves some out. The table includes 25,000 or so clones, roughly 73% detected once. The material sequenced was PBMCs. The source of these receptors is a male donor in good health and CMV-seronegative.

The CDR3 sequence: CASSGGASYEQYF. The CDR3 nucleotides read TGTGCCAGCAGCGGGGGGGCGTCCTACGAGCAGTACTTC. The chain employs TRBV7-8 and TRBJ2-7; TRBD2 might be the D (7 bases). Per germline, CDR1 SGHVS and CDR2 FQNEAQ. Trimming shortened V by 5 bases and J by 1 base, and 9 bases separated the two germline ends. The CDR3 sequence is 13 residues long.

The genes are TRBV6-1 and TRBJ2-3, with 9 nucleotides matching TRBD2. The CDR3 sequence is 17 residues long. Germline assignment: CDR1 MNHNS and CDR2 SASEGT. The V segment lost 3 bases and the J segment 0 bases; nucleotides outside the gene matches: 7. The CDR3 protein is CASSDRSGGTSTDTQYF. The DNA of the CDR3 is TGTGCCAGCAGTGACCGTAGCGGGGGAACTAGCACAGATACGCAGTATTTT.

The rearrangement joins TRBV5-6 to TRBJ2-1; D is unresolved. Germline loops: CDR1 SGHDT, CDR2 YYEEEE. This CDR3 has 14 amino acids. V lost 1 base, J lost 7 bases, and 12 bases lay in between. CDR3 protein: CASSLRSTANEQFF. CDR3 in DNA: TGTGCCAGCAGCTTGCGGTCAACAGCTAATGAGCAGTTCTTC.

The chain is built from TRBV28 and TRBJ2-5; 11 bases line up with TRBD1. Judging by the DNA end, TRBJ2-7 fits better; the J call may be wrong. The germline CDR1 and CDR2 sequences are MDHEN and SYDVKM. The CDR3 covers 16 residues. The CDR3 nucleotides are TGTGCCAGCAGTACATCGGGACAGGGGGAGGTCTACGAGCAGTACTTC. Residues: CASSTSGQGEVYEQYF.

The chain uses TRBV28 and TRBJ2-5, with D possibly TRBD2 on 5 matching bases. With 4 bases removed from V and 3 bases from J, the gap between germline ends came to 15 bases. The CDR3 has 15 amino acids. CDR1 is MDHEN and CDR2 is SYDVKM in the germline V gene. DNA for the CDR3: TGTGCCAGCAGTTCCCCCCCGGAGGCAAAAGAGACCCAGTACTTC. Translation gives CASSSPPEAKETQYF.

Judged by abundance, this clone is medium-sized. This sequence joins TRBV4-3 and TRBJ2-7, with 8 bases lining up with TRBD2. Trimming cost V 1 base and J 2 bases; bases outside gene matches: 4. The CDR3 contains 15 residues. Germline V lookup: CDR1 LGHNA, CDR2 YSLEER. The CDR3 bases are TGCGCCAGCAGCCAAGCAGCGGGGGAACCCTACGAGCAGTACTTC. Translating it yields CASSQAAGEPYEQYF.

This clone was seen a handful of times. The chain has TRBV6-5 and TRBJ1-1; the D gene is possibly TRBD1 (5 bases). Trimming shortened V by 1 base and J by 3 bases, and 15 bases separated the two germline ends. Germline loops: CDR1 MNHEY, CDR2 SVGAGI. The length of the CDR3 is 16 residues. The CDR3 sequence: CASSYFLTQGYTEAFF. The CDR3, as DNA: TGTGCCAGCAGTTACTTCCTTACTCAGGGATACACTGAAGCTTTCTTT.

The count of this clone is one. The J gene is TRBJ2-5, the V gene TRBV7-9, with 7 nucleotides matching TRBD2. This CDR3 region has 14 residues. Germline CDR1 and CDR2: SEHNR and FQNEAQ (reference sequence). J gave up 2 bases and V 3 bases, and 3 bases lay outside the gene matches. This chain's CDR3 is CASSFGGGQETQYF. The CDR3 DNA reads as TGTGCCAGCAGCTTTGGCGGGGGACAAGAGACCCAGTACTTC.

The J gene is TRBJ2-2, the V gene TRBV28; TRBD1 matches at 7 bases. The V gene end was trimmed by 6 bases and the J gene end by 0 bases; junction bases not matched to a gene: 4. CDR1 and CDR2 from the germline V gene are MDHEN and SYDVKM. This CDR3 comprises 15 residues. Written as DNA, the CDR3 is TGTGCCAGCAGAACGACAGGGACGAACACCGGGGAGCTGTTTTTT. This sequence encodes CASRTTGTNTGELFF.

The chain couples TRBV7-8 to TRBJ1-4, with TRBD1 as a possible D gene (6 bases). Germline V gene data show CDR1 as SGHVS and CDR2 as FQNEAQ. V gave up 4 bases and J gave up 4 bases, with 13 bases separating them. The length of the CDR3 is 15 residues. CDR3 sequence: CASSSRRQVNEKLFF. In DNA form, the CDR3 reads TGTGCCAGCAGCTCGAGGAGACAGGTTAATGAAAAACTGTTTTTT.

The rearrangement links TRBV6-6 to TRBJ2-3; weak D call: TRBD1 (7 bases). Per the germline V gene, CDR1 is MNHNY and CDR2 is SVGAGI (reference sequence). The CDR3 has 12 residues. Trimming shortened V by 11 bases and J by 5 bases, and 14 bases separated the two germline ends. CDR3 region: CAVPQGGDTQYF. In DNA form, the CDR3 reads TGTGCCGTCCCCCAGGGGGGAGATACGCAGTATTTT.

This chain joins TRBV4-3 and TRBJ2-7, with D perhaps TRBD1 (6 bases). Germline CDR1 is LGHNA and CDR2 is YSLEER. V was cut by 4 bases and J by 3 bases, with 10 bases left in between. There are 13 residues in the CDR3. The CDR3 is CASSREQGYEQYF. For the CDR3, the DNA is TGCGCCAGCAGCCGAGAACAGGGCTACGAGCAGTACTTC.

V usage is TRBV6-5 and J usage is TRBJ2-5; weak D call: TRBD2 (5 bases). Trimming pared 0 bases from V and 5 bases from J, leaving 16 bases between. This CDR3 is built from 16 residues. Germline CDR1 is MNHEY and CDR2 is SVGAGI. CDR3 in amino acids: CASSYSGLPRLETQYF. The CDR3 DNA sequence: TGTGCCAGCAGTTACTCAGGACTCCCAAGGTTGGAGACCCAGTACTTC.

J is TRBJ2-1 and V is TRBV5-1; 13 positions agree with TRBD2. V shed 0 bases, J shed 5 bases, and the junction held 5 bases outside the gene matches. Germline loops: CDR1 SGHRS, CDR2 YFSETQ. The CDR3 loop spans 17 amino acids. CDR3 nucleotide sequence: TGCGCCAGCAGCTTGGGACTTACTAGCGGGGGGGACAATGAGCAGTTCTTC. This gives the protein CASSLGLTSGGDNEQFF.

This chain joins TRBV27 and TRBJ1-4; possible D gene TRBD1, 5 bases. The germline gives CDR1 MNHEY, CDR2 SMNVEV (reference sequence). The CDR3 has 17 residues. Trimming removed 2 bases from V and 3 bases from J, with 16 bases in between. The CDR3 nucleotides are TGTGCCAGCAGTTTACTGGGAGGGGATGGGGCTAATGAAAAACTGTTTTTT. This gives the protein CASSLLGGDGANEKLFF.

The V gene is TRBV5-1, the J gene TRBJ2-5; TRBD2 matches 8 bases. Germline lookup yields CDR1 SGHRS and CDR2 YFSETQ. The CDR3 sequence is 16 residues long. After removal of 1 base from V and 0 bases from J, the junction contained 5 bases not matched to a gene. The CDR3 nucleotides are TGCGCCAGCAGCTTGCAGGCGGGAGGAAACCAAGAGACCCAGTACTTC. Translated, it gives CASSLQAGGNQETQYF.

This CDR3 is CASSSDPTSWTGELFF. The CDR3 DNA sequence: TGTGCCAGCAGTTCCGATCCGACTAGCTGGACCGGGGAGCTGTTTTTT. The rearrangement links TRBV27 to TRBJ2-2; TRBD2 matches 7 bases. This CDR3 is built from 16 residues. V lost 4 bases to trimming and J lost 5 bases; unmatched junction nucleotides: 10. From germline, CDR1 is MNHEY and CDR2 SMNVEV (reference sequence).

This clone was observed a handful of times. The chain joins TRBV28 to TRBJ2-7, with D perhaps TRBD1 (5 bases). Between the trimmed V and J ends, which lost 2 bases and 9 bases, there was a span of 17 bases. Germline V gives CDR1 MDHEN, CDR2 SYDVKM. The CDR3 runs 14 residues. DNA of the CDR3: TGTGCCAGCAGTTTAGGGGCAGTCATCCTATGGCAGTACTTC. This sequence encodes CASSLGAVILWQYF. Drawing the rest from reference TRBV28 and TRBJ2-7, the complete variable domain is DVKVTQSSRYLVKRTGEKVFLECVQDMDHENMFWYRQDPGLGLRLIYFSYDVKMKEKGDIPEGYSVSREKKERFSLILESASTNQTSMYLCASSLGAVILWQYFGPGTRLTVT.

The chain recombines TRBV5-1 with TRBJ2-1; 7 bases are shared with TRBD1. Trimming took 4 bases from V and 6 from J; bases not matched to a gene: 4. Germline loops: CDR1 SGHRS, CDR2 YFSETQ. This CDR3 region has 13 residues. This CDR3 is CASSGGQLNEQFF. CDR3 in DNA: TGCGCCAGCAGCGGGGGACAGCTCAATGAGCAGTTCTTC.

The chain carries TRBV7-6 and TRBJ2-3; 11 bases fit TRBD2. With 0 bases clipped from V and 6 bases from J, the junction kept 8 bases outside the gene matches. Germline CDR1 reads SGHVS; CDR2 reads FNYEAQ. This CDR3 has 17 residues. CDR3 residues: CASSLADSGRAPDTQYF. CDR3 sequence (DNA): TGTGCCAGCAGCTTAGCCGATAGCGGGAGGGCCCCTGATACGCAGTATTTT.

V gene TRBV7-2 combines with J gene TRBJ1-1; 8 bases fit TRBD1. V dropped 0 bases and J dropped 3; count of bases not matched to a gene: 0. The CDR3 is 14 residues long. The germline CDR1 and CDR2 sequences are SGHTA and FQGNSA. CDR3 amino acids: CASSLAQGDTEAFF. The CDR3 DNA reads as TGTGCCAGCAGCTTAGCACAGGGGGACACTGAAGCTTTCTTT.

The rearrangement links TRBV5-1 to TRBJ1-6; TRBD1 might be the D (5 bases). The CDR3 is made up of 14 amino acids. Germline V gene lookup returns CDR1 SGHRS and CDR2 YFSETQ. The ends were cut back, 9 bases at V and 8 bases at J, with 18 bases in the middle. CDR3 sequence reads: CATSGGALDSPLHF. Here the CDR3 DNA reads TGCGCCACTTCGGGTGGGGCCTTGGATTCACCCCTCCACTTT.

About this clone: The junction shows a germline mismatch at one end, possibly a read error. The chain carries TRBV7-9 and TRBJ1-5, with 7 positions matching TRBD1. This CDR3 is built from 16 residues. Germline CDR1 and CDR2: SEHNR and FQNEAQ (reference sequence). The CDR3 here is CSSSSVGGGSKEPQHF. The CDR3 bases are TGTTCCAGCAGCTCCGTTGGAGGGGGCTCTAAGGAGCCCCAGCATTTT.

V gene TRBV11-2 combines with J gene TRBJ2-7, with unresolved D. Germline lookup yields CDR1 SGHAT and CDR2 FQNNGV. The V gene lost 5 bases and the J gene lost 2 bases, with 10 bases spanning the gap. The CDR3 covers 13 residues. In DNA form, the CDR3 reads TGTGCCAGCAGCCCGGTATTTACCTACGAGCAGTACTTC. Translating gives CASSPVFTYEQYF.

This clone appeared a few times. The V and J genes are TRBV6-5 and TRBJ2-7, with D possibly TRBD1 on 5 matching bases. This CDR3 has 13 residues. In germline, CDR1 is MNHEY, CDR2 SVGAGI. V was shortened by 2 bases and J by 0 bases, with 5 bases between the two germline ends. CDR3 residues: CASSYDSSYEQYF. Written as DNA, the CDR3 is TGTGCCAGCAGTTACGACAGCTCCTACGAGCAGTACTTC.

This clone has a handful of counts. This sequence joins TRBV28 and TRBJ2-6; a weak D match, TRBD2 (6 bases). CDR3 length: 14 amino acids. CDR1 and CDR2 (germline): MDHEN, SYDVKM. V was trimmed by 7 bases and J by 4 bases, leaving 11 bases between them. The CDR3 here is CASNRDSGANVLTF. CDR3 DNA sequence: TGTGCCAGCAACCGGGACTCCGGGGCCAACGTCCTGACTTTC.

This chain joins TRBV14 and TRBJ2-1, with TRBD2 matching over 14 bases. Losses at the gene ends were 0 bases for V and 9 bases for J; bases not matched to a gene: 1. Looked up from germline, CDR1 is SGHDN and CDR2 is FVKESK. The CDR3 contains 15 residues. The CDR3 coding sequence is TGTGCCAGCAGCCAAGATGGGACTAGCGGGGGTGAGCAGTTCTTC. This codes for CASSQDGTSGGEQFF.

This chain joins TRBV7-9 and TRBJ1-2; D remains unclear. This CDR3 contains 12 residues. V was shortened by 1 base and J by 8 bases, with 8 bases between the two germline ends. In germline, CDR1 is SEHNR, CDR2 FQNEAQ (reference sequence). DNA for the CDR3: TGTGCCAGCAGCTTAGGGGCGCTGGGCTACACCTTC. It encodes CASSLGALGYTF.

V usage is TRBV9 and J usage is TRBJ1-1; D uncertain. V dropped 0 bases and J dropped 4 bases, with 13 bases sitting between them. Germline V gene lookup returns CDR1 SGDLS and CDR2 YYNGEE. This CDR3 comprises 15 residues. CDR3 sequence (DNA): TGTGCCAGCAGCGTAGGTGGAGGTTTCGGCACTGAAGCTTTCTTT. Its translation: CASSVGGGFGTEAFF.